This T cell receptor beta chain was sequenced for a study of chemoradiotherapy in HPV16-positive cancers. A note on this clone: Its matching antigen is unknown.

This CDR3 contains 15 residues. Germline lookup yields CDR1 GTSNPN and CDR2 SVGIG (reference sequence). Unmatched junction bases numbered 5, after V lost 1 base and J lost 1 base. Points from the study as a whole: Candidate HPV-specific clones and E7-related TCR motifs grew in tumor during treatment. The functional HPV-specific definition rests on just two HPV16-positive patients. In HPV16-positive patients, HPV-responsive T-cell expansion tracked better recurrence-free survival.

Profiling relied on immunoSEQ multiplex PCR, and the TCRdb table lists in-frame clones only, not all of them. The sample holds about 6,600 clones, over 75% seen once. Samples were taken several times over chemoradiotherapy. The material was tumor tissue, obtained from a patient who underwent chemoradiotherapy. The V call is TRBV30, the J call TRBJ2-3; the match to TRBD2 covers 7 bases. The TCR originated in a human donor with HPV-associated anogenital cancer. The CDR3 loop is CAWSERAGGTDTQYF. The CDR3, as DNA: TGTGCCTGGAGTGAGAGGGCGGGGGGCACAGATACGCAGTATTTT.